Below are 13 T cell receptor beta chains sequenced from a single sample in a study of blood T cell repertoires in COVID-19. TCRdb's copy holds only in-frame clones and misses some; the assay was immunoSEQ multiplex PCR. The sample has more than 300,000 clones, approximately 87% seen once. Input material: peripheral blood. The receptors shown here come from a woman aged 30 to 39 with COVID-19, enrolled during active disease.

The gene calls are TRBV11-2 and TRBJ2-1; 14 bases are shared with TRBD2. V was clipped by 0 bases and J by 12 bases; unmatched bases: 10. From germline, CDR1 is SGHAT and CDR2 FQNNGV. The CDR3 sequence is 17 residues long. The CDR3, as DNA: TGTGCCAGCAGCTTAGATCCGACTAGCGGGAGGGCGACGGGGCAGTTCTTC. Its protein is CASSLDPTSGRATGQFF.

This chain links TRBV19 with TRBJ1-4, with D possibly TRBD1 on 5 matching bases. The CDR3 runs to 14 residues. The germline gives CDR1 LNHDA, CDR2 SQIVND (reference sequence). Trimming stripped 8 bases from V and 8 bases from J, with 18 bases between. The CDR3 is CASSEGNSGEKLFF. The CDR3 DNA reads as TGTGCCAGTTCGGAGGGGAACAGCGGAGAAAAACTGTTTTTT.

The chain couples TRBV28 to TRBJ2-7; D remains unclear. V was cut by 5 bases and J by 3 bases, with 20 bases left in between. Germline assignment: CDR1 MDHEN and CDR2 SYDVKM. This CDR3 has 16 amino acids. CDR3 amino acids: CASSPLTVLASYEQYF. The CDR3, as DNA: TGTGCCAGCAGTCCCCTGACCGTATTAGCCAGCTACGAGCAGTACTTC.

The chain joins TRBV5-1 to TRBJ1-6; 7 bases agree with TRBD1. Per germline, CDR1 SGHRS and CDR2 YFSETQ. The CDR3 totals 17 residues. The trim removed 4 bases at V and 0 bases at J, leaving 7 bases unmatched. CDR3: CASSPRQGASYNSPLHF. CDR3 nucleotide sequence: TGCGCCAGCAGCCCCAGACAGGGCGCCTCCTATAATTCACCCCTCCACTTT.

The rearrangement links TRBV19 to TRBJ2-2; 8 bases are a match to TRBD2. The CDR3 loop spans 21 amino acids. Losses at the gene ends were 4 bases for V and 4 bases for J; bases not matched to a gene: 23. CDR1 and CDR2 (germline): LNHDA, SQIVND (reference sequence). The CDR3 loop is CASSNDAQGLLSGVGTGELFF. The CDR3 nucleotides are TGTGCCAGTAGTAACGACGCCCAGGGTCTCCTTAGCGGGGTTGGCACCGGGGAGCTGTTTTTT.

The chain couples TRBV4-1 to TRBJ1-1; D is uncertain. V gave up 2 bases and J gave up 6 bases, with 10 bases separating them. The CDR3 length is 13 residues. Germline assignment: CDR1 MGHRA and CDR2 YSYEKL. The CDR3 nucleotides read TGCGCCAGCAGCCAACTGGAGGGCCCTGAAGCTTTCTTT. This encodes CASSQLEGPEAFF.

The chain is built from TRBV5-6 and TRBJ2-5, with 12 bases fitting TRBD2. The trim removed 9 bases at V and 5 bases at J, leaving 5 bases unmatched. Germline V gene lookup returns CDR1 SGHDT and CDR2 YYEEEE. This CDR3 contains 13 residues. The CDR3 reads CATRLAGEETQYF. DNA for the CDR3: TGTGCCACCAGACTAGCGGGAGAGGAGACCCAGTACTTC.

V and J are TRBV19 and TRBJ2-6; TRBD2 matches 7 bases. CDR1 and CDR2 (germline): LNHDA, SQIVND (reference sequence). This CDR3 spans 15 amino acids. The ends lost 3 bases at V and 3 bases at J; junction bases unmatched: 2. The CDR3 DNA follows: TGTGCCAGTAGTATCGCGGGGGATGGGGCCAACGTCCTGACTTTC. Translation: CASSIAGDGANVLTF.

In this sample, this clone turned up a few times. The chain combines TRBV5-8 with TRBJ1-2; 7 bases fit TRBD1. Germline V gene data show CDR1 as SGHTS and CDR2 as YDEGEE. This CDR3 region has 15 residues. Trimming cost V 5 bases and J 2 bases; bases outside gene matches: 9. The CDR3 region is CASSKTGSDNYGYTF. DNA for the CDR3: TGTGCCAGCAGTAAGACAGGGTCTGACAACTATGGCTACACCTTC.

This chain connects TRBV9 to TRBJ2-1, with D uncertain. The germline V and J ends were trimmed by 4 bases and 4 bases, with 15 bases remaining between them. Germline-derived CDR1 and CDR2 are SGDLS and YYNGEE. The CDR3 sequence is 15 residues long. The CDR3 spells CASSPHSGGYNEQFF. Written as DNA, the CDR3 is TGTGCCAGCAGCCCCCACTCCGGCGGTTACAATGAGCAGTTCTTC.

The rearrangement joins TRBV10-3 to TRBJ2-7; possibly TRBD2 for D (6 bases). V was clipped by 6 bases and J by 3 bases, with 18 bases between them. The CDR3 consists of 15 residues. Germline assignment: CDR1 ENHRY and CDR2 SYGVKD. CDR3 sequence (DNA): TGTGCCATCAGGGGGGGAGCGGGTTATGGCTACGAGCAGTACTTC. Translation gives CAIRGGAGYGYEQYF.

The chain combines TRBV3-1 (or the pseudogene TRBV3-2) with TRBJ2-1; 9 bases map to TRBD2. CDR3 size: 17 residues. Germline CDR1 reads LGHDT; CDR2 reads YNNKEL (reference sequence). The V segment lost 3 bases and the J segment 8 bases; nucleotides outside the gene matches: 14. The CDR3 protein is CASSQRDLAGSGDEQFF. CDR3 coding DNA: TGTGCCAGCAGCCAGAGGGATCTAGCGGGGTCTGGCGATGAGCAGTTCTTC.

This CDR3 is CASSRKFLRQGRGYTF. CDR3 nucleotide sequence: TGTGCCAGCAGCAGGAAGTTTCTCCGACAGGGCCGGGGCTACACCTTC. The chain employs TRBV21-1 and TRBJ1-2; the DNA was not used to check the table's D call, TRBD1. TRBV21-1 is termed a pseudogene. The CDR3 covers 16 residues.